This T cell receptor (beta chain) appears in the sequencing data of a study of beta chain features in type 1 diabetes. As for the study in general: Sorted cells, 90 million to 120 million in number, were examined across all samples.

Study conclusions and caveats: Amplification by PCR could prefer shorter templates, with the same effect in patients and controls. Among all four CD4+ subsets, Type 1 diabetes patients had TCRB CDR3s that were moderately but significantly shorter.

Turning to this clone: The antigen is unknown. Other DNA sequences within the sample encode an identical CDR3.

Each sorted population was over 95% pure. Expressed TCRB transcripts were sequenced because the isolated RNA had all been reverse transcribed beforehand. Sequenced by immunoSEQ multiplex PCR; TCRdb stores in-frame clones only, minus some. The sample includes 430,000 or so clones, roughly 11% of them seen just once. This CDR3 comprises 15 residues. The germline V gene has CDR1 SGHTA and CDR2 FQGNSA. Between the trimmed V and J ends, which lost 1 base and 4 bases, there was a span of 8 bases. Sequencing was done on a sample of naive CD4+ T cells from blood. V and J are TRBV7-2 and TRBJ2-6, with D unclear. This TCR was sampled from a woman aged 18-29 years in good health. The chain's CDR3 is CASSLGGSGANVLTF. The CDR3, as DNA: TGTGCCAGCAGCTTAGGGGGTTCAGGGGCCAACGTCCTGACTTTC.